This T cell receptor beta chain derives from a study of metastatic and nonmetastatic thyroid tumors. Whole-study results and caveats: Reportedly, malignant thyroid tumors had significantly higher TCR beta diversity than benign nodules, in blood and tumor.

MiXCR reprocessed the PCR reads for TCRdb. The table records 15,000 to 20,000 clones, about 28% of them present only once. A remark on this clone: Its antigen remains unidentified.

Before thyroid surgery, none of the patients had received any treatment. The sample consisted of blood. This sequence originates from a female donor with papillary thyroid cancer or a benign thyroid nodule (not recorded which). Some clones in this sample may be carry-over from other donors' samples.

CDR3 sequence (DNA): TGCAGTGCTAGTGGACAGGGGGGATGGAATGAGCAGTTCTTC. Its protein product is CSASGQGGWNEQFF. V and J are TRBV20-1 and TRBJ2-1, with 10 bases lining up with TRBD1. Per the germline V gene, CDR1 is DFQATT and CDR2 is SNEGSKA (reference sequence). Germline trimming cut 3 bases from V and 7 bases from J; bases unmatched to any gene: 6. CDR3 size: 14 residues.